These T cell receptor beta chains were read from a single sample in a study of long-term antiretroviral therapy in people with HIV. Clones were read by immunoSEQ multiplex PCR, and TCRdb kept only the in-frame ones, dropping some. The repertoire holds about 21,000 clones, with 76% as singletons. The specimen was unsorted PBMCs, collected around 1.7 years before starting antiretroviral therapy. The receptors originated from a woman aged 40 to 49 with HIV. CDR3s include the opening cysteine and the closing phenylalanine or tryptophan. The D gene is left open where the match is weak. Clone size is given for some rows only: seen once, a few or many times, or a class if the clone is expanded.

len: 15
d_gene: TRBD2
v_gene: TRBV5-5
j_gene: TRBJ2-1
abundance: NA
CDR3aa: CASSWERELNNEQFF
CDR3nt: TGTGCCAGCAGCTGGGAGCGGGAGCTCAACAATGAGCAGTTCTTC

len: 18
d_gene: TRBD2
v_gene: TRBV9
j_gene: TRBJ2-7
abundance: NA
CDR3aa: CASSDPTSGGASSYEQYF
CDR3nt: TGTGCCAGCAGCGACCCGACTAGCGGGGGGGCCAGTTCCTACGAGCAGTACTTC

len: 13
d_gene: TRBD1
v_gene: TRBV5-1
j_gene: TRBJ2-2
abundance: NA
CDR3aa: CASSDRATGELFF
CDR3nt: TGCGCCAGTTCGGACAGGGCCACCGGGGAGCTGTTTTTT

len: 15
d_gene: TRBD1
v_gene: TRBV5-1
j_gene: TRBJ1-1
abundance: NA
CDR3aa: CASSALQGLPTEAFF
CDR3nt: TGCGCCAGCAGCGCCTTACAGGGGCTACCCACTGAAGCTTTCTTT

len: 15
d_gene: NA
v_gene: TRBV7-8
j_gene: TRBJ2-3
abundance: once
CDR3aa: CASSWPGQITDTQYF
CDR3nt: TGTGCCAGCAGCTGGCCGGGACAAATCACAGATACGCAGTATTTT

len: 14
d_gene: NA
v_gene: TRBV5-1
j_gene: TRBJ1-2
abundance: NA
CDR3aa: CASSLAQAHYGYTF
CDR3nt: TGCGCCAGCAGCTTGGCACAGGCTCACTATGGCTACACCTTC

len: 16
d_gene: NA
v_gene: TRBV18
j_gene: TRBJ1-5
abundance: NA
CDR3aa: CASSPRGQGGNQPQHF
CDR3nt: TGTGCCAGCTCACCAAGGGGTCAGGGAGGCAATCAGCCCCAGCATTTT

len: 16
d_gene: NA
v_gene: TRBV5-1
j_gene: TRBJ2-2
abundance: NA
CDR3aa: CASSRDSTRNTGELFF
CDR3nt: TGCGCCAGCAGTCGAGACAGCACTCGGAACACCGGGGAGCTGTTTTTT

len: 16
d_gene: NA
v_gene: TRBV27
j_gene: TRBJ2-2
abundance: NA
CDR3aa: CASSSLDSLNTGELFF
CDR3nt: TGTGCCAGCAGTTCCTTGGACAGCCTCAACACCGGGGAGCTGTTTTTT

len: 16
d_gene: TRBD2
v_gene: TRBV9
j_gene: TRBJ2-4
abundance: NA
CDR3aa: CASSASGGSAKNIQYF
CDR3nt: TGTGCCAGCAGCGCCAGCGGGGGTTCTGCCAAAAACATTCAGTACTTC

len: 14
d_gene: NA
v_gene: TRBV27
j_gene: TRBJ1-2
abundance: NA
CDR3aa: CASSPGASNYGYTF
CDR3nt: TGTGCCAGCAGCCCGGGCGCCTCTAATTATGGCTACACCTTC

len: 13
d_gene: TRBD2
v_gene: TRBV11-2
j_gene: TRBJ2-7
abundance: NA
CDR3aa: CASSHSSGYEQYF
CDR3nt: TGTGCCAGCAGCCACTCTAGCGGTTACGAGCAGTACTTC

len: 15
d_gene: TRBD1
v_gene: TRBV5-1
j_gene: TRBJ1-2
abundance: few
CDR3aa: CASSSPGQMEYGYTF
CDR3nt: TGCGCCAGCAGCTCACCGGGACAGATGGAATATGGCTACACCTTC

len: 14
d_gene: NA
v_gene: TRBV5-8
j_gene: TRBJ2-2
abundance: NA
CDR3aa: CASSLVGNTGELFF
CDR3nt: TGTGCCAGCAGCTTGGTGGGGAACACCGGGGAGCTGTTTTTT

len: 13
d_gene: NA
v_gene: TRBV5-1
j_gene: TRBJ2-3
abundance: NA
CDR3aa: CASSLAATDTQYF
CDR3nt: TGCGCCAGCAGCTTGGCAGCTACAGATACGCAGTATTTT